A single T cell receptor (beta chain) is shown here with its context. This specimen comes from a study of blood T cell repertoires in COVID-19. Across the whole study: Sites in the United States, Italy and Spain provided acute and convalescent COVID-19 samples. T cells, B-cell-depleted T cells, or PBMCs supplied cDNA or gDNA.

As originally analysed: Quantification of nucleated cells was approximated via reference gene primer amplification. The assay was immunoSEQ multiplex PCR, and TCRdb's table has in-frame clones only and misses some. V, J and clone size reflect that table, while D and trimming were determined from the DNA. The sample shows 200,000 to 250,000 clones, 80% to 90% of them seen only once. The source material was peripheral blood. The receptor's source is a woman at least 80 years old with active or convalescent COVID-19.

The CDR3: CASSFGSYSDEQYF. CDR3 bases: TGTGCCAGCAGCTTTGGTAGCTACTCGGACGAGCAGTACTTC. The chain recombines TRBV11-3 with TRBJ2-7; unclear D gene. Germline loops: CDR1 SGHNT, CDR2 YENEEA. The ends were cut back, 3 bases at V and 5 bases at J, with 14 bases in the middle. This CDR3 is 14 amino acids long.